This TCR beta chain is drawn from a study of blood T cells in healthy people across ages. Study at large: Template switching retrieved approximately one barcoded beta molecule for each two T cells. Findings and caveats of the study: Naive and antigen-experienced cells were not separated, limiting conclusive comparison.

A sample-barcoded 5' primer and a J-beta primer mix were used in a second PCR of roughly 7 to 11 cycles. TCRdb re-called the 5' RACE reads with MiXCR, one entry per CDR3 protein. The sample yields about 800,000 distinct CDR3 sequences, about 47% seen once. A note on this clonotype: Its antigen remains unidentified.

Trimming took 5 bases from V and 1 from J; bases not matched to a gene: 7. Looked up from germline, CDR1 is SEHNR and CDR2 is FQNEAQ (reference sequence). The CDR3 has 15 amino acids. What was sequenced was blood. V is TRBV7-9 and J is TRBJ2-5, with 7 bases that match TRBD2. The clonotype comes from a man at least 80 years old in good health. DNA for the CDR3: TGTGCCAGCAGCCCATCTAGCGGCCCCCAAGAGACCCAGTACTTC. Its protein product is CASSPSSGPQETQYF.